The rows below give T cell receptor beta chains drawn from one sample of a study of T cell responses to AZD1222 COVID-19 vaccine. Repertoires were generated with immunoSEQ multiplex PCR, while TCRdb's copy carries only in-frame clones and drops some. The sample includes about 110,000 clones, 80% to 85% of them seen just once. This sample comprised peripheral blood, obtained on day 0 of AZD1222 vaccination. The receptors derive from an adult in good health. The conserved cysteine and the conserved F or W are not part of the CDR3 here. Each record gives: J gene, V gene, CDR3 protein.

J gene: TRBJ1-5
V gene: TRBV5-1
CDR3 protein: ASSLGGTTNQPQH

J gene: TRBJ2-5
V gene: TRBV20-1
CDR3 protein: SASPQAGGETQY

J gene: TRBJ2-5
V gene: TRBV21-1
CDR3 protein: ASSKGRQGARETQY

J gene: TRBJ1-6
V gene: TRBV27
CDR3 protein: ASKPRTEWA

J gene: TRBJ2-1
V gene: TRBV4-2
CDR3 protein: ASSQGIAVGGGNEQF

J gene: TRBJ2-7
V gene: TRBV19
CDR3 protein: ASSIRGGDEQY

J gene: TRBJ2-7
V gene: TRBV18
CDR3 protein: ASSPRSSSGGYEQY

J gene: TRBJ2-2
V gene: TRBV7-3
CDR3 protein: ASSQNQAGGRTGELF

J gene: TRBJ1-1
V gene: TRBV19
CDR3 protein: ASSIPYVNTEAF

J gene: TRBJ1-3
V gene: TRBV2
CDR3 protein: ASRDDSFSGNTIY

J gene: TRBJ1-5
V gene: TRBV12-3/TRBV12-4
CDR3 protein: ASTTGFGQPQH

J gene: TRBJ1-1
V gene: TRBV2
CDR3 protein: ATHRGQLNTEAF

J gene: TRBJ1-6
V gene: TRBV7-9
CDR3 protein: ASRYRDGNSPLH

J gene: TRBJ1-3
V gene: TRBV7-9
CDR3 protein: ASSWGQGAGNTIY

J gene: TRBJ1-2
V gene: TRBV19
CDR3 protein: ASSIGTLNYGYT

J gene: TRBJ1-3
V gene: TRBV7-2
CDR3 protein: ASSAGLGGNTIY

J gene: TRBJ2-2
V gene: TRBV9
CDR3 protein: ASSVGGAELF

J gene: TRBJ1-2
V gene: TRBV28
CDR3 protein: ASSLWGDGVSNT

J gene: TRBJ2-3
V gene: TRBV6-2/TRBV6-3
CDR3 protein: ASSYSGGVTDTQY

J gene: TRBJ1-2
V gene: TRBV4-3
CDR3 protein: ASSQEPVRAYYGYT

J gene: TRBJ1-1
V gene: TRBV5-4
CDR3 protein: ASSPVMNTEAF

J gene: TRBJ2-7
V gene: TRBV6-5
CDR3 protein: ASSSIGGSYEQY

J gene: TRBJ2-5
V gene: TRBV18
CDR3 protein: ASLAREGYQETQY

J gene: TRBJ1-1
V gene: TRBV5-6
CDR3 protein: ASSPYNTEAF

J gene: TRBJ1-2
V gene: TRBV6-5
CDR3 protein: ASSFVGQGAVGYT

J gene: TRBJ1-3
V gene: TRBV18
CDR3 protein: ASSPPASKGPGNTIY

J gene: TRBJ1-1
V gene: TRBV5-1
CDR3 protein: ASSLQSPPDTEAF

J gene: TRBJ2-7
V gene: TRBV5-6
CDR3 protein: ASREPGQEAYEQY

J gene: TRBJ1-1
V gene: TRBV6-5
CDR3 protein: ASSYSPGTPEAF

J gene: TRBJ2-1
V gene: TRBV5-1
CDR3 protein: ASSLLGGEQF

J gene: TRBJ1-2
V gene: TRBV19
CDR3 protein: ASTQGPNYGYT

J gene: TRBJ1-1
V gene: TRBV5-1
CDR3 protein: ASSLDRAATEAF

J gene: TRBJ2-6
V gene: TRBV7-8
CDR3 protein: ASSPIKGVGANVLT

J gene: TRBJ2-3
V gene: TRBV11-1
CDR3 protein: ASSLSGLPDTQY

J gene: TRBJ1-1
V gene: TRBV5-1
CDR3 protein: ASSAVGQMNTEAF

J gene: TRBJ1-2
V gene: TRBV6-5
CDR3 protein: ASSSQGWGYT

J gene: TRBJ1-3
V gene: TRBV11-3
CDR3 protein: ASSSQETSGNTIY

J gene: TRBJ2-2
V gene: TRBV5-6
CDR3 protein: ASSRTGELF

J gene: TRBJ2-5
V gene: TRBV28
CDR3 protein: ASSPAGTRAYQETQY

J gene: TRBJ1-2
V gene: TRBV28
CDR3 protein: ASEQGAPGGYT

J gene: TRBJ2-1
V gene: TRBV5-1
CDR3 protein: ASSFQPSGEQF

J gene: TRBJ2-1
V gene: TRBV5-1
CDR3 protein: ASSLGSTNEQF

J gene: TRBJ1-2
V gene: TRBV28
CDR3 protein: ASSQGLTRYGYT

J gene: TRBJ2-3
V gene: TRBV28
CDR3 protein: ASGGYSTDTQY

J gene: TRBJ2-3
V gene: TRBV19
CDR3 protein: ASSPRGLAGERADTQY

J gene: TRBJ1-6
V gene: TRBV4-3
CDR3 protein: ASSQGDKSSYNSPLH

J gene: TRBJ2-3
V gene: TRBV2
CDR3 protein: ASRPTSGGYTDTQY

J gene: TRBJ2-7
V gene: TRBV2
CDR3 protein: ASRKDPYEQY

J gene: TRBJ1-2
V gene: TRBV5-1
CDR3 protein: ASSSRTGGWYGYT

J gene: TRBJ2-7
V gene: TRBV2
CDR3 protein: ASSRGGGSTDEQY

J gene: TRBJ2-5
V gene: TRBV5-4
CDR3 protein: ASSFGQGIRETQY

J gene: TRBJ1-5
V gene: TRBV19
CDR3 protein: ASSIPGNYQPQH

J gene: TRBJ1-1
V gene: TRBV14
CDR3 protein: ASSQGRFSNTEAF

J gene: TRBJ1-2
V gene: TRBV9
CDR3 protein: ASSVGARGDYGYT

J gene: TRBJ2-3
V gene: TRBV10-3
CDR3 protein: AITSGTSGSKTDTQY